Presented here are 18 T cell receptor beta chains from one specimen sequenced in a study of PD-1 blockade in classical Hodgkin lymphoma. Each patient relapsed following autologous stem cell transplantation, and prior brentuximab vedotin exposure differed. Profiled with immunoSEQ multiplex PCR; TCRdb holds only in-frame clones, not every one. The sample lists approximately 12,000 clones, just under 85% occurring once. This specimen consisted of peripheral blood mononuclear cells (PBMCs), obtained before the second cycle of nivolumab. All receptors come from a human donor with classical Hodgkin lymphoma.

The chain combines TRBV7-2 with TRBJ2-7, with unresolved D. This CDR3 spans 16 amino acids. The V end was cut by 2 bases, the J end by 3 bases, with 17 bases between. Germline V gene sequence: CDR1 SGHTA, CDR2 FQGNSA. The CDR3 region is CASSLLGLYMDYEQYF. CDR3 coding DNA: TGTGCCAGCAGCTTACTAGGCTTATATATGGACTACGAGCAGTACTTC.

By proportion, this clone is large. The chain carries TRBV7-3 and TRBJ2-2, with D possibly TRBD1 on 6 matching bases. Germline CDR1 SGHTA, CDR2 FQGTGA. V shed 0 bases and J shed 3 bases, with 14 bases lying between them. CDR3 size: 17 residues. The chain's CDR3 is CASSLTLLGADTGELFF. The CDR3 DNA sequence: TGTGCCAGCAGCTTAACTCTATTGGGGGCGGACACCGGGGAGCTGTTTTTT.

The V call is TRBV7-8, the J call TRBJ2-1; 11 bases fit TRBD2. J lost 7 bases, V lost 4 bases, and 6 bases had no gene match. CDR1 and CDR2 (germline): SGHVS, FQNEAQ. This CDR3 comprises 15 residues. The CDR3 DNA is TGTGCCAGCAGCTACACTAGCGGGAGTTGGAATGAGCAGTTCTTC. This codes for CASSYTSGSWNEQFF.

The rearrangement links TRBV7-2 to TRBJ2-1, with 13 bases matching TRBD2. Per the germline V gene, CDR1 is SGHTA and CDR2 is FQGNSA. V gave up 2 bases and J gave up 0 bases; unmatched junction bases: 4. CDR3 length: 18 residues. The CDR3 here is CASSLTSGGGFSYNEQFF. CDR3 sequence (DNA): TGTGCCAGCAGCTTAACTAGCGGGGGGGGTTTCTCCTACAATGAGCAGTTCTTC.

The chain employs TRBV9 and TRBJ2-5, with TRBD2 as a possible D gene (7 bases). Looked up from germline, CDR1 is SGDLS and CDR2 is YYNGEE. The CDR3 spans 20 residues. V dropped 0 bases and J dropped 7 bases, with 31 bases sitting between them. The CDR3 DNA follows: TGTGCCAGCAGCGTAGACGCACGGGAGGCGGGGAGGGGGGACAAGCGGACCCAGTACTTC. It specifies CASSVDAREAGRGDKRTQYF.

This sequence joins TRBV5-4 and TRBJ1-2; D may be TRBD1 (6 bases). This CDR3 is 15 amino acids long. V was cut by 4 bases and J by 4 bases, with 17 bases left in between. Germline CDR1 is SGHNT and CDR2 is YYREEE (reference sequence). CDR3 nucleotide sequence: TGTGCCAGCAGCCTGGGGACACAGATAAGCTATGGCTACACCTTC. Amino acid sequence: CASSLGTQISYGYTF.

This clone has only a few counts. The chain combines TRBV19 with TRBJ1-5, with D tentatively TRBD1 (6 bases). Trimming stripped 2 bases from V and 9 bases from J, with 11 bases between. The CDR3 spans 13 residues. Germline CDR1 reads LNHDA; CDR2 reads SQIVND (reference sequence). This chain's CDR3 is CASSITGWGPQHF. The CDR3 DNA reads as TGTGCCAGTAGTATAACAGGGTGGGGGCCCCAGCATTTT. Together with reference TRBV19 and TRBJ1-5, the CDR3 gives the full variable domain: DGGITQSPKYLFRKEGQNVTLSCEQNLNHDAMYWYRQDPGQGLRLIYYSQIVNDFQKGDIAEGYSVSREKKESFPLTVTSAQKNPTAFYLCASSITGWGPQHFGDGTRLSIL.

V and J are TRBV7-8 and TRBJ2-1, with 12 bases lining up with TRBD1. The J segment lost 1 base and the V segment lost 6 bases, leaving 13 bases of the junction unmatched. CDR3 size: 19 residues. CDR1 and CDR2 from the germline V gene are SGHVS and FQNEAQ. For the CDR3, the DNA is TGTGCCAGCAGGCCTACCGGGACAGGGGGCGTGGGATCCTACAATGAGCAGTTCTTC. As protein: CASRPTGTGGVGSYNEQFF.

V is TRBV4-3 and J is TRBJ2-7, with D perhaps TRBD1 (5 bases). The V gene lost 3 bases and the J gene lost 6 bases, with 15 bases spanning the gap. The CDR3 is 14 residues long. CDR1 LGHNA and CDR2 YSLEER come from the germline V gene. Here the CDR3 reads CASSQNRLPGEQYF. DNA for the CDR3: TGCGCCAGCAGCCAGAACAGGCTCCCGGGCGAGCAGTACTTC.

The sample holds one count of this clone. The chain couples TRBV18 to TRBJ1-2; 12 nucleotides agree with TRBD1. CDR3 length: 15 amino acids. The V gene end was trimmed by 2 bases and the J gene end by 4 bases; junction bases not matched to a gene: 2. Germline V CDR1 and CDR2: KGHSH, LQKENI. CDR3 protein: CASSPMGQGAYGYTF. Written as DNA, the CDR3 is TGTGCCAGCTCACCAATGGGACAGGGGGCCTATGGCTACACCTTC.

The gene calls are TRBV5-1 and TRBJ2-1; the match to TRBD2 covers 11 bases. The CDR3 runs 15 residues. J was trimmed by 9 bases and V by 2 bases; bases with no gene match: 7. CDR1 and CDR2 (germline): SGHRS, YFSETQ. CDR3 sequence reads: CASSLSLAGGSEQFF. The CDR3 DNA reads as TGCGCCAGCAGCTTAAGTCTAGCGGGAGGTAGTGAGCAGTTCTTC.

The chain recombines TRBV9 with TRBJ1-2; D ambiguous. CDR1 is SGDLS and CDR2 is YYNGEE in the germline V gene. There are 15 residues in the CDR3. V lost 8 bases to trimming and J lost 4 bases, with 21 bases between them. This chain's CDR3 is CASSVATLMIYGYTF. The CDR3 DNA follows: TGTGCCAGTTCAGTTGCTACTCTCATGATCTATGGCTACACCTTC.

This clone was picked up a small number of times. The CDR3 DNA reads as TGTGCCAGCTCATCAGACTTGAGCTCCTACGAGCAGTACTTC. It translates to CASSSDLSSYEQYF. The chain links TRBV18 to TRBJ2-7; no definite D call. CDR3 size: 14 residues. CDR1 KGHSH and CDR2 LQKENI come from the germline V gene. The V gene lost 5 bases and the J gene lost 0 bases, with 11 bases spanning the gap.

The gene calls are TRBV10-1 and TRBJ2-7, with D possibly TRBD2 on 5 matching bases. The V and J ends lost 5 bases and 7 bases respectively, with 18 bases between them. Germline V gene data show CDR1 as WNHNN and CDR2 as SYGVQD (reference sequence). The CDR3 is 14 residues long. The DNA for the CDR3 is TGCGCCAGCAGTTTGGGCTCAACTACTAGGGAGCAGTACTTC. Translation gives CASSLGSTTREQYF.

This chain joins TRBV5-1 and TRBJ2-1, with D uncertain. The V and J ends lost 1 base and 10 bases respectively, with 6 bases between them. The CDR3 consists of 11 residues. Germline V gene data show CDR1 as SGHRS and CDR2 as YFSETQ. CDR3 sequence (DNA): TGCGCCAGCAGCTTGTTCTACGAGCAGTTCTTC. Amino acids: CASSLFYEQFF.

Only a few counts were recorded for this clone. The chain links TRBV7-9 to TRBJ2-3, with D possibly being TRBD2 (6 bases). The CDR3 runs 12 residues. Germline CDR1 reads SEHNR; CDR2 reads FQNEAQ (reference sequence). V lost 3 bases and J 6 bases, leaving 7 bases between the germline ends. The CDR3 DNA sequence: TGTGCCAGCAGCTTTCGGGGGGATACGCAGTATTTT. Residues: CASSFRGDTQYF.

The CDR3 protein is CASSPDGHRSYEQYF. The CDR3 DNA reads as TGTGCCAGCTCACCAGATGGGCACCGCTCCTACGAGCAGTACTTC. The genes are TRBV18 and TRBJ2-7; no clear D gene. The CDR3 spans 15 residues. The germline V gene encodes CDR1 KGHSH and CDR2 LQKENI. The germline V and J ends were trimmed by 2 bases and 0 bases, with 11 bases remaining between them.

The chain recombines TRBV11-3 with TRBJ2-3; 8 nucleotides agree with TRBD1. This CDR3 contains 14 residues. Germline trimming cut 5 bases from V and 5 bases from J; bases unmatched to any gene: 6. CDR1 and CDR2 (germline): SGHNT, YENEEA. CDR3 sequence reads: CASSPGQGRDTQYF. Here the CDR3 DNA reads TGTGCCAGCAGCCCCGGACAGGGACGAGATACGCAGTATTTT.